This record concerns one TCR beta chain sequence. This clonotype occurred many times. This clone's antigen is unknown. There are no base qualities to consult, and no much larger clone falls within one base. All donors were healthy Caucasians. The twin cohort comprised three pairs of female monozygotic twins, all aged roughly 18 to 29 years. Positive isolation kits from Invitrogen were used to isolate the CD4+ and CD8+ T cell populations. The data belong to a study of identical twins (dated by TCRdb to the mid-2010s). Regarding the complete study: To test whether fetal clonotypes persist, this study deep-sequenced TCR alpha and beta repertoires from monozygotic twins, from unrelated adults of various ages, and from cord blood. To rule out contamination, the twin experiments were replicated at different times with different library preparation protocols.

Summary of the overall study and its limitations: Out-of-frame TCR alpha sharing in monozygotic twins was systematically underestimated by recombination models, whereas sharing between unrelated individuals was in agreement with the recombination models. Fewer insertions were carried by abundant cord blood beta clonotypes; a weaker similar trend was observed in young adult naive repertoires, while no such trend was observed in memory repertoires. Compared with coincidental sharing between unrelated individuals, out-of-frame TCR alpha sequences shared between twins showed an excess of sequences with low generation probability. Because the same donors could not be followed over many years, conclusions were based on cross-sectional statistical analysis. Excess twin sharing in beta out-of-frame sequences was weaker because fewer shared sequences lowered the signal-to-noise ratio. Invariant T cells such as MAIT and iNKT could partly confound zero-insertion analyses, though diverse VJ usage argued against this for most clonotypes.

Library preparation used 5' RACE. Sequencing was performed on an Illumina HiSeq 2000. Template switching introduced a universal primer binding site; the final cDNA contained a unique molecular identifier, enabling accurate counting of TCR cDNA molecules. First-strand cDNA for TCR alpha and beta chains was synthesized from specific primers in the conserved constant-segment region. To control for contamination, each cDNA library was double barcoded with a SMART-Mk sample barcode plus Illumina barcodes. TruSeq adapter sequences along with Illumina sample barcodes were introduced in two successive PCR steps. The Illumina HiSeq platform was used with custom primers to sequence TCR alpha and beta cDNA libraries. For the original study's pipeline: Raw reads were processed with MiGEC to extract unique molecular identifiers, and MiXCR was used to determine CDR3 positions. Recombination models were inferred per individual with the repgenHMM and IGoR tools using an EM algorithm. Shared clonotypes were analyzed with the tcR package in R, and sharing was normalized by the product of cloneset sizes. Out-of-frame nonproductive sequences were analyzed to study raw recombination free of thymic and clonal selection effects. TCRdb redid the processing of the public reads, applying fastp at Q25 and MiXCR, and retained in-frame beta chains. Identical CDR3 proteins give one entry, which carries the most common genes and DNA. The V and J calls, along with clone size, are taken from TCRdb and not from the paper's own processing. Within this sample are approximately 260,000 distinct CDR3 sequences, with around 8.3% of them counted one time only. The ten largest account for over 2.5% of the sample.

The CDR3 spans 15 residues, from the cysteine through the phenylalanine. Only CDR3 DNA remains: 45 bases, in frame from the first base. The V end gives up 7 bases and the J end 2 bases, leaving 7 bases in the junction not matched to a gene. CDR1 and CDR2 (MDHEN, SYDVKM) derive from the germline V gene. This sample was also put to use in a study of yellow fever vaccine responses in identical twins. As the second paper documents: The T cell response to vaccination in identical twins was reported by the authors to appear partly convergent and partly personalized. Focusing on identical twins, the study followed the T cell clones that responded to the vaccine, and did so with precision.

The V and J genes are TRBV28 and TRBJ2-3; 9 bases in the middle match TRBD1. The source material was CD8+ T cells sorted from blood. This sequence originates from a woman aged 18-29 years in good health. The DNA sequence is TGTGCCAGCACCCCACAGGGGGCCATCACAGATACGCAGTATTTT. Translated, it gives CASTPQGAITDTQYF.